This passage covers 20 T cell receptor beta chains from one sample sequenced in a study of blood T cell repertoires in COVID-19 (dated by TCRdb to the early 2020s). Library construction relied on the immunoSEQ multiplex PCR assay. In TCRdb, the immuneACCESS table is reduced to in-frame sequences with V and J assigned. These tables do not hold every clone; where another copy was compared, an unresolved V gene accounts for under half, and the others remain unexplained. For this sample there are over 95,000 clones; roughly 79% appear just once. The ten biggest clones cover about 9.4% of the sample. The sequenced sample was peripheral blood. Receptors originate from a human donor in a cohort sampled during active COVID-19.

This clone was found once. The gene calls are TRBV21-1 and TRBJ1-4; TRBD1 is the table's D call and was not checked against the DNA. TRBV21-1 counts as a pseudogene. The CDR3 runs 15 residues. CDR3 region: CASSKLARQNEKLFF. The CDR3 DNA follows: TGTGCCAGCAGCAAATTGGCCAGGCAAAATGAAAAACTGTTTTTT.

This chain connects TRBV3-1 (or the pseudogene TRBV3-2) to TRBJ2-3; D uncertain. There are 14 residues in the CDR3. The V gene's germline CDR1 is LGHDT and CDR2 YNNKEL (reference sequence). Trimming stripped 1 base from V and 3 bases from J, with 8 bases between. The CDR3 nucleotides are TGTGCCAGCAGCCAAGGTCGTCGGACAGATACGCAGTATTTT. This codes for CASSQGRRTDTQYF.

In its sample, this clone was seen once. The CDR3 sequence: CASSVDPGQNSGNTIYF. The CDR3, as DNA: TGTGCCAGCAGCGTGGATCCGGGACAGAACTCTGGAAACACCATATATTTT. This sequence joins TRBV9 and TRBJ1-3; 7 nucleotides match TRBD1. This CDR3 comprises 17 residues. V gave up 2 bases and J gave up 0 bases; unmatched junction bases: 8. Germline V lookup: CDR1 SGDLS, CDR2 YYNGEE.

This chain connects TRBV19 to TRBJ2-5; TRBD2 agrees at 8 bases. Germline assignment: CDR1 LNHDA and CDR2 SQIVND (reference sequence). The trim removed 5 bases at V and 2 bases at J, leaving 7 bases unmatched. This CDR3 has 15 residues. The CDR3 region is CASSPTSVQQETQYF. CDR3 nucleotide sequence: TGTGCCAGTAGTCCGACTAGCGTACAACAAGAGACCCAGTACTTC.

The chain recombines TRBV7-9 with TRBJ2-4; D is undetermined. The CDR3 contains 17 residues. The V end was cut by 4 bases, the J end by 0 bases, with 16 bases between. Per the germline V gene, CDR1 is SEHNR and CDR2 is FQNEAQ (reference sequence). CDR3: CASSSYGRSGAKNIQYF. For the CDR3, the DNA is TGTGCCAGCAGCTCTTATGGGCGCTCAGGAGCCAAAAACATTCAGTACTTC.

The rearrangement uses TRBV30 and TRBJ1-1; no clear D gene. This CDR3 has 13 amino acids. Trimming took 5 bases from V and 1 from J, leaving 11 bases between them. Looked up from germline, CDR1 is GTSNPN and CDR2 is SVGIG (reference sequence). Written as DNA, the CDR3 is TGTGCCTGGGCTAAGGGAGCGAACACTGAAGCTTTCTTT. It is translated as CAWAKGANTEAFF.

This clone was observed a few times. The J gene is TRBJ2-1, the V gene TRBV7-9, with TRBD2 matching 11 bases. V dropped 5 bases and J dropped 6; count of bases not matched to a gene: 6. The CDR3 runs to 15 residues. Per the germline V gene, CDR1 is SEHNR and CDR2 is FQNEAQ (reference sequence). CDR3 in amino acids: CASSELAGGLNEQFF. The CDR3 DNA is TGTGCCAGCAGCGAATTAGCGGGGGGGCTCAATGAGCAGTTCTTC. Variable domain in full (rest from reference TRBV7-9 and TRBJ2-1): DTGVSQNPRHKITKRGQNVTFRCDPISEHNRLYWYRQTLGQGPEFLTYFQNEAQLEKSRLLSDRFSAERPKGSFSTLEIQRTEQGDSAMYLCASSELAGGLNEQFFGPGTRLTVL.

This clone was found a few times. J is TRBJ2-2 and V is TRBV4-3; TRBD2 aligns across 9 bases. Per germline, CDR1 LGHNA and CDR2 YSLEER. The CDR3 has 16 residues. V was clipped by 7 bases and J by 3 bases; unmatched bases: 9. CDR3 in amino acids: CASKARQRGDTGELFF. The CDR3 DNA follows: TGCGCCAGCAAAGCCCGGCAGCGGGGGGACACCGGGGAGCTGTTTTTT.

The chain employs TRBV7-9 and TRBJ1-2, with a tentative D call TRBD1 (5 bases). The CDR3 is 14 amino acids. V lost 5 bases and J lost 2, with 12 bases in between. In germline, CDR1 is SEHNR, CDR2 FQNEAQ (reference sequence). The CDR3 DNA reads as TGTGCCAGCAGCCCGATGGGGGGGAACTATGGCTACACCTTC. It translates to CASSPMGGNYGYTF.

The V gene is TRBV28, the J gene TRBJ2-7; TRBD2 might be the D (5 bases). CDR1 is MDHEN, CDR2 SYDVKM, per germline. The ends were cut back, 5 bases at V and 3 bases at J, with 11 bases in the middle. CDR3 size: 13 residues. Here the CDR3 reads CASSEGSGYEQYF. The CDR3 DNA reads TGTGCCAGCAGTGAGGGTTCGGGCTACGAGCAGTACTTC.

This clone was seen more than once but under ten times. This chain links TRBV30 with TRBJ1-2; TRBD1 matches at 10 bases. CDR1 GTSNPN and CDR2 SVGIG come from the germline V gene (reference sequence). There are 15 residues in the CDR3. The J segment lost 4 bases and the V segment lost 2 bases, leaving 7 bases of the junction unmatched. The CDR3 sequence is CAWSPGTGAIYGYTF. CDR3 sequence (DNA): TGTGCCTGGAGTCCCGGGACAGGGGCGATCTATGGCTACACCTTC.

This clone was observed a single time. This chain joins TRBV30 and TRBJ1-2; tentatively, D is TRBD1 (6 bases). Germline V CDR1 and CDR2: GTSNPN, SVGIG (reference sequence). This CDR3 region has 13 residues. The ends were cut back, 4 bases at V and 7 bases at J, with 16 bases in the middle. CDR3: CAWNNWGQVGYTF. CDR3 sequence (DNA): TGTGCCTGGAATAATTGGGGGCAGGTTGGCTACACCTTC.

The chain combines TRBV5-5 with TRBJ1-4; weak D call: TRBD1 (5 bases). This CDR3 has 13 amino acids. V was cut by 5 bases and J by 7 bases, with 12 bases left in between. CDR1 and CDR2 (germline): SGHKS, YYEKEE (reference sequence). In nucleotides, the CDR3 is TGTGCCAGCAGTTCCGAAGACAGTGAAAAACTGTTTTTT. It yields the protein CASSSEDSEKLFF.

The chain has TRBV2 and TRBJ2-7, with a possible D match to TRBD1 (7 bases). The CDR3 runs to 15 residues. V lost 6 bases, J lost 4 bases, and 19 bases lay in between. The germline V gene encodes CDR1 SNHLY and CDR2 FYNNEI. The CDR3 loop is CASRRQGRGDYEQYF. The CDR3 coding sequence is TGTGCCAGCAGGAGACAGGGTAGGGGGGATTACGAGCAGTACTTC.

The chain employs TRBV4-3 and TRBJ1-2; tentatively, D is TRBD1 (5 bases). This CDR3 contains 14 residues. V lost 0 bases to trimming and J lost 7 bases, with 12 bases between them. Germline V CDR1 and CDR2: LGHNA, YSLEER. CDR3 in DNA: TGCGCCAGCAGCCAAGATTGGGGCCTCTTTGGCTACACCTTC. This translates into CASSQDWGLFGYTF.

The chain carries TRBV6-4 and TRBJ1-5; TRBD1 is a possible D gene (5 bases). Germline loops: CDR1 MRHNA, CDR2 SNTAGT. The CDR3 runs 14 residues. Trimming shortened V by 7 bases and J by 1 base, and 11 bases separated the two germline ends. The CDR3 bases are TGTGCCAGCACCGCCCCAGGGAGCAATCAGCCCCAGCATTTT. Protein product: CASTAPGSNQPQHF.

This sequence joins TRBV11-2 and TRBJ2-5, with a tentative D call TRBD2 (6 bases). CDR3 size: 13 residues. Trimming pared 5 bases from V and 4 bases from J, leaving 11 bases between. The germline CDR1 and CDR2 sequences are SGHAT and FQNNGV. CDR3 in amino acids: CASSAGLGETQYF. CDR3 in DNA: TGTGCCAGCAGCGCGGGACTTGGAGAGACCCAGTACTTC.

This clone was counted once. This sequence joins TRBV7-2 and TRBJ1-3; unclear D gene. Trimming removed 3 bases from V and 3 bases from J, with 6 bases in between. Germline values: CDR1 SGHTA, CDR2 FQGNSA. This CDR3 spans 13 amino acids. CDR3 nucleotides: TGTGCCAGCAGCTTCACAGTTGGAAACACCATATATTTT. Amino acid sequence: CASSFTVGNTIYF.

The chain couples TRBV6-6 to TRBJ1-6; tentatively, D is TRBD1 (5 bases). Germline lookup yields CDR1 MNHNY and CDR2 SVGAGI (reference sequence). The V end lost 10 bases, the J end lost 1 base, and 17 bases lay between the germline ends. This CDR3 is built from 16 residues. This CDR3 is CATSAGGGSYNSPLHF. The CDR3 DNA reads as TGTGCCACCTCCGCCGGGGGTGGGTCCTATAATTCACCCCTCCACTTT.

This rearrangement joins TRBV6-5 to TRBJ1-1; 7 bases align to TRBD1. The CDR3 consists of 14 residues. V trimming: 5 bases; J trimming: 4 bases; junction bases outside the gene matches: 7. Germline-derived CDR1 and CDR2 are MNHEY and SVGAGI. The chain's CDR3 is CASSLPTGSTEAFF. The CDR3 DNA sequence: TGTGCCAGCAGTCTCCCGACAGGGTCCACTGAAGCTTTCTTT.